Below are 19 T cell receptor beta chains sequenced from a single sample in a study of monozygotic twins with inflammatory bowel disease. TCRdb re-called the 5' RACE reads, yielding one record per CDR3 amino acid sequence without DNA. The sample table sets out about 380,000 distinct CDR3 sequences. Sequenced: blood. The source is a human donor with ulcerative colitis or Crohn's disease, or a healthy co-twin of an affected twin (not recorded which).

V gene TRBV5-6 combines with J gene TRBJ2-7; absent DNA, TCRdb's TRBD1 call cannot be checked. Germline V lookup: CDR1 SGHDT, CDR2 YYEEEE. The CDR3 is made up of 17 amino acids. The CDR3 is CASINPRGRDGSYEQYF.

V and J are TRBV7-9 and TRBJ2-5; TCRdb's assignment of TRBD2 cannot be checked, as there is no DNA. The germline V gene encodes CDR1 SEHNR and CDR2 FQNEAQ (reference sequence). This CDR3 region has 14 residues. The CDR3 loop is CASSQSGAQETQYF.

CDR3 in amino acids: CASSLWDRDSYEQYF. The rearrangement uses TRBV12-3 or TRBV12-4 and TRBJ2-7; TCRdb outputs TRBD1, but without DNA this stays unchecked. CDR3 length: 15 residues.

The rearrangement joins TRBV5-1 to TRBJ1-4; TCRdb designates TRBD1, a call that cannot be tested without DNA. The CDR3 sequence is 16 residues long. CDR1 and CDR2 from the germline V gene are SGHRS and YFSETQ. CDR3 sequence: CASSLEVGGTNEKLFF.

The chain recombines TRBV2 with TRBJ2-7; lacking DNA, the TRBD1 call made by TCRdb goes unchecked. CDR3 length equals 14 residues. CDR1 and CDR2 (germline): SNHLY, FYNNEI. This chain's CDR3 is CASLRPQGNYEQYF.

The chain uses TRBV7-9 and TRBJ2-2; lacking DNA, the TRBD1 call made by TCRdb goes unchecked. CDR3 length: 16 amino acids. Germline CDR1 and CDR2: SEHNR and FQNEAQ (reference sequence). Here the CDR3 reads CASSSGGTGNTGELFF.

The chain recombines TRBV6-5 with TRBJ2-3; without DNA, the TCRdb call of TRBD1 cannot be checked. The CDR3 runs to 12 residues. Germline lookup yields CDR1 MNHEY and CDR2 SVGAGI. CDR3 loop: CASSSTGSEQYF.

The chain links TRBV11-2 to TRBJ2-3; TCRdb gives TRBD2 as the D gene, but with no DNA this cannot be confirmed. This CDR3 contains 18 residues. The germline CDR1 and CDR2 sequences are SGHAT and FQNNGV. Here the CDR3 reads CASSFPSGGPFGTDTQYF.

Here the CDR3 reads CASSEKPDTQYF. The chain uses TRBV2 and TRBJ2-3. Germline values: CDR1 SNHLY, CDR2 FYNNEI. The CDR3 runs to 12 residues.

This rearrangement joins TRBV6-1 to TRBJ1-6; TCRdb reports TRBD1, a call that lacks DNA to check it against. CDR3 length: 14 amino acids. Germline V gene sequence: CDR1 MNHNS, CDR2 SASEGT. This CDR3 is CASAGLYDNSPLHF.

The V gene is TRBV12-3 or TRBV12-4, the J gene TRBJ1-6. The CDR3 consists of 14 residues. CDR3 amino acids: CASSLIGPNSPLHF.

The chain combines TRBV4-1 with TRBJ2-3. CDR3 length equals 17 residues. Per germline, CDR1 MGHRA and CDR2 YSYEKL. Here the CDR3 reads CASSQAAAEQSGDTQYF.

The chain combines TRBV6-5 with TRBJ2-1; there is no DNA to check the TCRdb D call of TRBD1. Germline V CDR1 and CDR2: MNHEY, SVGAGI. The CDR3 sequence is 13 residues long. This chain's CDR3 is CASSYPPGGEQFF.

This chain joins TRBV12-3 or TRBV12-4 and TRBJ2-6; TCRdb designates TRBD1, a call that cannot be tested without DNA. The CDR3 runs 15 residues. Here the CDR3 reads CASSSRGSGANVLTF.

The CDR3 spells CASSRKGANTGELFF. The chain recombines TRBV7-8 with TRBJ2-2. The CDR3 sequence is 15 residues long. The germline V gene has CDR1 SGHVS and CDR2 FQNEAQ.

The rearrangement uses TRBV9 and TRBJ1-3. The length of the CDR3 is 13 residues. CDR1 SGDLS and CDR2 YYNGEE come from the germline V gene. The CDR3 spells CASSASSGNTIYF.

The chain links TRBV6-2 or TRBV6-3 to TRBJ1-2. The germline V gene has CDR1 MNHEY and CDR2 SVGEGT. The CDR3 runs to 13 residues. CDR3 loop: CASTYDVNYGYTF.

The chain has TRBV6-5 and TRBJ2-5; no DNA is available, so the TRBD1 call from TCRdb remains unchecked. The CDR3 covers 13 residues. CDR1 MNHEY and CDR2 SVGAGI come from the germline V gene. CDR3 sequence: CASRRPGGETQYF.

This chain joins TRBV7-8 and TRBJ2-7; there is no DNA to check the TCRdb D call of TRBD1. CDR3 size: 13 residues. Germline values: CDR1 SGHVS, CDR2 FQNEAQ. This CDR3 reads CASSPLWMYEQYF.